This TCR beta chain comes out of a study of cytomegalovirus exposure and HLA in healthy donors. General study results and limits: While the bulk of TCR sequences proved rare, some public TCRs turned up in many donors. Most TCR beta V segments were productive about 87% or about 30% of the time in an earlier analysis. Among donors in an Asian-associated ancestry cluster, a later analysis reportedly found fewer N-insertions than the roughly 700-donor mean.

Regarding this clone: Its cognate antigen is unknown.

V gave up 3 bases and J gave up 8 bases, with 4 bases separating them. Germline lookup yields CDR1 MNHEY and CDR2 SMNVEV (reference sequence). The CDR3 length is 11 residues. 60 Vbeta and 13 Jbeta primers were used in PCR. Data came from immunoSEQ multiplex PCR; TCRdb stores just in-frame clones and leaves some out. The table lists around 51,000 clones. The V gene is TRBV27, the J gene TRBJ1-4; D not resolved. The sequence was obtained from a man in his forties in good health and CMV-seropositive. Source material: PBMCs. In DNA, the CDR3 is TGTGCCAGCAGTTTGGAGGAAAAACTGTTTTTT. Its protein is CASSLEEKLFF.